One sample yielded the 9 T cell receptor beta chains listed below, sequenced in a study of T-cell memory formation after mild COVID-19. One entry per CDR3 protein results from TCRdb running MiXCR on the 5' RACE reads. This repertoire shows 350,000 to 500,000 distinct CDR3 sequences, around a quarter found once; its top ten account for 10% to 15%. The source material was PBMCs or a T cell subset sorted from them (not recorded which). The receptor source for this set is an adult woman who had mild COVID-19 (a few samples of this study predate the infection). Cell type and time point are not known.

This clonotype was counted only a few times. The chain carries TRBV3-1 and TRBJ1-6; 11 bases align to TRBD1. Per the germline V gene, CDR1 is LGHDT and CDR2 is YNNKEL (reference sequence). CDR3 size: 16 residues. V lost 1 base to trimming and J lost 7 bases; unmatched junction nucleotides: 3. CDR3 protein: CASSQGWTGGNSPLHF. The CDR3 DNA sequence: TGTGCCAGCAGCCAAGGGTGGACAGGGGGCAATTCACCCCTCCACTTT.

This clonotype was counted only a few times. CDR3 amino acids: CATSDAGQGRLAQHF. The CDR3 DNA reads TGTGCCACCAGTGATGCAGGACAGGGGCGACTCGCCCAGCATTTT. V gene TRBV24-1 combines with J gene TRBJ1-5; 9 bases match TRBD1. Per germline, CDR1 KGHDR and CDR2 SFDVKD. This CDR3 is 15 amino acids long. Trimming took 3 bases from V and 11 from J; bases not matched to a gene: 10.

There are a few counts of this clonotype. The chain carries TRBV6-2 or TRBV6-3 and TRBJ2-1; 7 bases are a match to TRBD1. Germline assignment: CDR1 MNHEY and CDR2 SVGEGT. This CDR3 is built from 15 residues. The V and J ends lost 6 bases and 8 bases, in that order; junction bases with no gene match: 13. The chain's CDR3 is CASSLGQWYPDEQFF. The CDR3 region has the DNA TGTGCCAGCAGCCTGGGACAGTGGTATCCTGATGAGCAGTTCTTC.

There are a few counts of this clonotype. The CDR3 sequence is CSALPGNTEAFF. CDR3 DNA sequence: TGCAGTGCCCTGCCGGGGAACACTGAAGCTTTCTTT. The chain uses TRBV20-1 and TRBJ1-1; D ambiguous. This CDR3 comprises 12 residues. CDR1 is DFQATT and CDR2 is SNEGSKA in the germline V gene (reference sequence). Trimming left V 6 bases short and J 1 base short, with 9 bases between.

The chain is built from TRBV9 and TRBJ2-1; the D is unclear. The germline gives CDR1 SGDLS, CDR2 YYNGEE. With 0 bases removed from V and 1 base from J, the gap between germline ends came to 8 bases. There are 15 residues in the CDR3. CDR3 sequence reads: CASSVGSVSYNEQFF. The CDR3 coding sequence is TGTGCCAGCAGCGTAGGTAGTGTGTCCTACAATGAGCAGTTCTTC. The variable domain in full, with the rest retrieved from reference TRBV9 and TRBJ2-1, is DSGVTQTPKHLITATGQRVTLRCSPRSGDLSVYWYQQSLDQGLQFLIQYYNGEERAKGNILERFSAQQFPDLHSELNLSSLELGDSALYFCASSVGSVSYNEQFFGPGTRLTVL.

The V gene is TRBV29-1, the J gene TRBJ1-2, with D hard to call. Trimming pared 1 base from V and 4 bases from J, leaving 19 bases between. Germline-derived CDR1 and CDR2 are SQVTM and ANQGSEA. The CDR3 runs to 16 residues. CDR3 amino acids: CSVEGEGSRGRYGYTF. Here the CDR3 DNA reads TGCAGCGTTGAAGGGGAAGGGTCGCGAGGGCGCTATGGCTACACCTTC.

This clonotype appeared once. The chain combines TRBV5-5 with TRBJ1-2; D not resolved. Germline loops: CDR1 SGHKS, CDR2 YYEKEE (reference sequence). The CDR3 contains 14 residues. V was trimmed by 4 bases and J by 8 bases, leaving 18 bases between them. The CDR3 region has the DNA TGTGCCAGCAGCCCAGATCTAAGTGTGGGGGGCTACACCTTC. Amino acid sequence: CASSPDLSVGGYTF. The full variable domain, with the rest looked up from reference TRBV5-5 and TRBJ1-2, is DAGVTQSPTHLIKTRGQQVTLRCSPISGHKSVSWYQQVLGQGPQFIFQYYEKEERGRGNFPDRFSARQFPNYSSELNVNALLLGDSALYLCASSPDLSVGGYTFGSGTRLTVV.

This clonotype was detected only a few times. The V call is TRBV7-3, the J call TRBJ2-5; the D call may be TRBD1 or TRBD2 (6 bases each). Trimming stripped 11 bases from V and 4 bases from J, with 26 bases between. Germline V gene lookup returns CDR1 SGHTA and CDR2 FQGTGA. The CDR3 spans 16 residues. CDR3 DNA sequence: TGTGCCTCGAGGGGGATCGGGCTAGGGAGGCGAGAGACCCAGTACTTC. This gives the protein CASRGIGLGRRETQYF. Combining the CDR3 with reference TRBV7-3 and TRBJ2-5 gives the whole variable domain GAGVSQTPSNKVTEKGKYVELRCDPISGHTALYWYRQSLGQGPEFLIYFQGTGAADDSGLPNDRFFAVRPEGSVSTLKIQRTERGDSAVYLCASRGIGLGRRETQYFGPGTRLLVL.

The V and J genes are TRBV4-3 and TRBJ2-1; the match to TRBD2 covers 12 bases. The V segment lost 0 bases and the J segment 10 bases; nucleotides outside the gene matches: 19. Germline CDR1 reads LGHNA; CDR2 reads YSLEER. This CDR3 region has 20 residues. The CDR3 DNA reads as TGCGCCAGCAGCCAAGATCGGGTGGGCCCTAGCGGGAGGGTAGTTTGGGAGCAGTTCTTC. It specifies CASSQDRVGPSGRVVWEQFF.